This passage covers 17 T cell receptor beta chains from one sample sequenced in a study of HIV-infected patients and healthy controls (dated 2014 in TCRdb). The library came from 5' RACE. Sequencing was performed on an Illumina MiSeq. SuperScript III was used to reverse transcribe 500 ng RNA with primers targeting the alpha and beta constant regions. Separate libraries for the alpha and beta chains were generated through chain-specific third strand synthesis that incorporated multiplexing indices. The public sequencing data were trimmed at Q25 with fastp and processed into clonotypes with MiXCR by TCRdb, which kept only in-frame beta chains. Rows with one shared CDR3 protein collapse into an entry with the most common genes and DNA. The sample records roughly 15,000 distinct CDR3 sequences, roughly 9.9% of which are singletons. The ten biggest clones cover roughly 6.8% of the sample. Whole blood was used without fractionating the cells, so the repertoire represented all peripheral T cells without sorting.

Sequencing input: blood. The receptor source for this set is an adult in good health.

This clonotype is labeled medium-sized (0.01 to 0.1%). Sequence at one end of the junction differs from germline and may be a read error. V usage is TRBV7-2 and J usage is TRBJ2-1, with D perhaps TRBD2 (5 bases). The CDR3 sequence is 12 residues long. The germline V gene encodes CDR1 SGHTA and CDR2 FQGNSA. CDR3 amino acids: CASSLAGASRFF. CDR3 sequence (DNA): TGTGCCAGCAGCCTAGCCGGAGCTAGCCGGTTCTTC.

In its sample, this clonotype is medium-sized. The CDR3 loop is CASSTMTNTEAFF. CDR3 sequence (DNA): TGCGCCTCCAGCACCATGACGAACACTGAAGCTTTCTTT. The chain recombines TRBV5-1 with TRBJ1-1; D not certain. From germline, CDR1 is SGHRS and CDR2 YFSETQ. Trimming cost V 10 bases and J 1 base, with 14 bases left between them. This CDR3 comprises 13 residues.

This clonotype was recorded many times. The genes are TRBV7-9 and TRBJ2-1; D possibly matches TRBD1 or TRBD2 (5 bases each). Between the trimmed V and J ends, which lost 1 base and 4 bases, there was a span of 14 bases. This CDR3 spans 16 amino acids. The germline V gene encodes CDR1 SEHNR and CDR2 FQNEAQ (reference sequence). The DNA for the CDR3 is TGTGCCAGCAGCTTAGGCGAGGGGCCTCTGTACAATGAGCAGTTCTTC. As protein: CASSLGEGPLYNEQFF.

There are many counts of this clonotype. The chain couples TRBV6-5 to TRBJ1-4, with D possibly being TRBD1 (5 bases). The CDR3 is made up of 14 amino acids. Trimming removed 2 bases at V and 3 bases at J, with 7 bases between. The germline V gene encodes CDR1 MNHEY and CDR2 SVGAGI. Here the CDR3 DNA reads TGTGCCAGCAGTTACAAGGGGTCTAATGAAAAACTGTTTTTT. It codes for CASSYKGSNEKLFF.

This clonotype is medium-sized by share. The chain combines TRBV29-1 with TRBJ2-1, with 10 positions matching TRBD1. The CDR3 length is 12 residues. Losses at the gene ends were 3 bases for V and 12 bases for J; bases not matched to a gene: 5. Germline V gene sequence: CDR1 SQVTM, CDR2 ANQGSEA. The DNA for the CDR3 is TGCAGCGTTGACACGGGACAGGGGCGGCAGTTCTTC. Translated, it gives CSVDTGQGRQFF.

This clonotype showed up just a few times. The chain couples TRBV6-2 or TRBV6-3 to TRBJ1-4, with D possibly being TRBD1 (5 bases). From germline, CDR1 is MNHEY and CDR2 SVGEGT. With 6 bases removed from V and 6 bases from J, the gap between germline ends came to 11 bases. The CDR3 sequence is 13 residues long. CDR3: CASRGHLHEKLFF. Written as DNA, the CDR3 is TGTGCCAGCAGAGGACATTTACATGAAAAACTGTTTTTT.

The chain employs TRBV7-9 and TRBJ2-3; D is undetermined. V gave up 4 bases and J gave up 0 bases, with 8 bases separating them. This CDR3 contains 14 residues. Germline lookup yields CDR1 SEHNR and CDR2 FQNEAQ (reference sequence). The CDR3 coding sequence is TGTGCCAGCAGCTCGCTAACTAGCACAGATACGCAGTATTTT. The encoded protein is CASSSLTSTDTQYF.

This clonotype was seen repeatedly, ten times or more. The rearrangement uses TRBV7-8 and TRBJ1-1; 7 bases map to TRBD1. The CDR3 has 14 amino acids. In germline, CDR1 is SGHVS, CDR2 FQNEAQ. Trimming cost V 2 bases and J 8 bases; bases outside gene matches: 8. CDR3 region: CASSLSYTGQEAFF. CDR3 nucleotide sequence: TGTGCCAGCAGCTTAAGTTATACGGGACAGGAAGCTTTCTTT.

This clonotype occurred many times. CDR3 in DNA: TGTGCCAGCAGTGAAAACCTCCTAGCCAAAAACATTCAGTACTTC. Translation gives CASSENLLAKNIQYF. The chain uses TRBV6-1 and TRBJ2-4; D is uncertain. Trimming took 2 bases from V and 0 from J, leaving 8 bases between them. Germline loops: CDR1 MNHNS, CDR2 SASEGT. The length of the CDR3 is 15 residues.

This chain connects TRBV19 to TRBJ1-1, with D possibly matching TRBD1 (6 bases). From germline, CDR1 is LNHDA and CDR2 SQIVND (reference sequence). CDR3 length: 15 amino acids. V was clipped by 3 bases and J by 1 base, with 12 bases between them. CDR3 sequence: CASSIGGTRNTEAFF. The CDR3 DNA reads TGTGCCAGTAGTATTGGGGGGACACGGAACACTGAAGCTTTCTTT.

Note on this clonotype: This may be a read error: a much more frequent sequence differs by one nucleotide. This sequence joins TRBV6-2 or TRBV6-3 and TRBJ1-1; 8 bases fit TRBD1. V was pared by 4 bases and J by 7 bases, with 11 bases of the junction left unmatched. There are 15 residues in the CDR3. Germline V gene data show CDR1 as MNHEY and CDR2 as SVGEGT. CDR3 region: CASSSHGQGGIEAFF. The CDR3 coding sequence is TGTGCCAGCAGTTCCCACGGACAGGGAGGCATTGAAGCTTTCTTT.

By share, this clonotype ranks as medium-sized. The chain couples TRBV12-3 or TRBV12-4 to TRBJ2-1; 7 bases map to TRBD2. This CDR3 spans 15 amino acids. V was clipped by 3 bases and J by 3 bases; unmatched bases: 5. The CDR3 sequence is CASSFRTSDYNEQFF. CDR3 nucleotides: TGTGCCAGCAGTTTTCGTACTAGCGACTACAATGAGCAGTTCTTC.

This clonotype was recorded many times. Written as DNA, the CDR3 is TGTGCCAGCAGTCCCCTCGGGCAGCACCCTTTGTATGGCTACACCTTC. Its translation is CASSPLGQHPLYGYTF. The chain employs TRBV6-5 and TRBJ1-2; D is ambiguous. The CDR3 consists of 16 residues. Trimming took off 5 bases at V and 5 bases at J, with 21 bases between the two ends. CDR1 is MNHEY and CDR2 is SVGAGI in the germline V gene.

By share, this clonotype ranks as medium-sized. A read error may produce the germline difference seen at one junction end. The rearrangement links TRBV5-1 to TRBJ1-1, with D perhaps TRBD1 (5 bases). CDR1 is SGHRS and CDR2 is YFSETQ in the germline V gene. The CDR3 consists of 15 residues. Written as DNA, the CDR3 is TGCGCCAGCAGCTTCGGAGGGGTACGGGGGACTGGAGCTTTCTTT. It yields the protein CASSFGGVRGTGAFF.

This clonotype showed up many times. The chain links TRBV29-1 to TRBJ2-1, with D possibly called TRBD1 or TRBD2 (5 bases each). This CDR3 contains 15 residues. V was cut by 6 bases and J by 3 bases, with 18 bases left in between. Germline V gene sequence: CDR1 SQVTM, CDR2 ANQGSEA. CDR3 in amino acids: CSVAVTRDLYNEQFF. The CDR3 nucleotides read TGCAGCGTGGCGGTCACTCGGGACCTCTACAATGAGCAGTTCTTC.

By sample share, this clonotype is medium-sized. The CDR3 coding sequence is TGTGCCAGCAGGCTTAACTACGAGCAGTACTTC. It translates to CASRLNYEQYF. The chain links TRBV6-2 or TRBV6-3 to TRBJ2-7; D gene uncertain. The CDR3 contains 11 residues. Germline V gene lookup returns CDR1 MNHEY and CDR2 SVGEGT. Trimming cost V 6 bases and J 3 bases, with 6 bases left between them.

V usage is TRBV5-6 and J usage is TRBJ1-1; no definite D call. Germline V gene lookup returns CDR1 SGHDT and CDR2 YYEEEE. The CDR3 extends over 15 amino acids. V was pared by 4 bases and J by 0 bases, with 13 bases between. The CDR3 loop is CASSPPWPLNTEAFF. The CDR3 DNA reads TGTGCCAGCAGCCCCCCTTGGCCGTTGAACACTGAAGCTTTCTTT.